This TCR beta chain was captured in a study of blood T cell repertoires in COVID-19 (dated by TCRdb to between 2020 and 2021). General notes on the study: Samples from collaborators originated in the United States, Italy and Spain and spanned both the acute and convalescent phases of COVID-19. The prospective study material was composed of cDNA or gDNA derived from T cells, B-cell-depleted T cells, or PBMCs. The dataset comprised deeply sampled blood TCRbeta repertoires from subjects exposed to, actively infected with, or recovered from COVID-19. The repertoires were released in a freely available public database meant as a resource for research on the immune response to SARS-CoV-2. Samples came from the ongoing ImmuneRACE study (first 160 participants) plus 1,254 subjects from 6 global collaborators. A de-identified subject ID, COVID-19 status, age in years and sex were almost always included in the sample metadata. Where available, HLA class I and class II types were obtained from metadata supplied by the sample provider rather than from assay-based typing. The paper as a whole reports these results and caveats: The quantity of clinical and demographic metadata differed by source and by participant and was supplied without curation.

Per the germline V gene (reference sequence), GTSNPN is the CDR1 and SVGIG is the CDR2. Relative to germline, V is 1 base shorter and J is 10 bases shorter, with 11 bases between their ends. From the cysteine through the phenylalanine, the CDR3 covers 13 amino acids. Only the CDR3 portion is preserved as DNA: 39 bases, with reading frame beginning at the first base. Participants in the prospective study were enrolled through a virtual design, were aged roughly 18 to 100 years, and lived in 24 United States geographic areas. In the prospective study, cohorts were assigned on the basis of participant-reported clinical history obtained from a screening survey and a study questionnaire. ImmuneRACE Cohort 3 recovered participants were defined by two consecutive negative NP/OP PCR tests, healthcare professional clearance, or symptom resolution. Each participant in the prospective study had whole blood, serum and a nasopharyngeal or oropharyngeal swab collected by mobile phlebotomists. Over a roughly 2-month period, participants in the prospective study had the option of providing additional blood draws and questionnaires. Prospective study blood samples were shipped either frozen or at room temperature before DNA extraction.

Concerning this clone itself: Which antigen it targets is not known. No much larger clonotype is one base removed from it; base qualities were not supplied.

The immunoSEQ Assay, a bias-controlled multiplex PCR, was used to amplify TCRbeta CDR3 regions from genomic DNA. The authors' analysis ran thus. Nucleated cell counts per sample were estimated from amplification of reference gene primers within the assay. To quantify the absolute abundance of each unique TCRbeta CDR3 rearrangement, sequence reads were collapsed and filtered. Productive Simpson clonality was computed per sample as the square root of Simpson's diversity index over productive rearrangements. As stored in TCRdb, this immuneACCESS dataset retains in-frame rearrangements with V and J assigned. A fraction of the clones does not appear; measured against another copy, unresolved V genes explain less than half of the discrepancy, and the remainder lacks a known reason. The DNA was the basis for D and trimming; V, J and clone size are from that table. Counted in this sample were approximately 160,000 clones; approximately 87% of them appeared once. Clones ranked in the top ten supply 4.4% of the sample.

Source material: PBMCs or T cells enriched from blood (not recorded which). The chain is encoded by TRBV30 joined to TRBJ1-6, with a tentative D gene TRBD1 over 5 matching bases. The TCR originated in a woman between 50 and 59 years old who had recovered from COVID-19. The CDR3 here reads CAWSDWGGSPLHF. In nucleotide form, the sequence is TGTGCCTGGAGTGATTGGGGGGGATCACCCCTCCACTTT.